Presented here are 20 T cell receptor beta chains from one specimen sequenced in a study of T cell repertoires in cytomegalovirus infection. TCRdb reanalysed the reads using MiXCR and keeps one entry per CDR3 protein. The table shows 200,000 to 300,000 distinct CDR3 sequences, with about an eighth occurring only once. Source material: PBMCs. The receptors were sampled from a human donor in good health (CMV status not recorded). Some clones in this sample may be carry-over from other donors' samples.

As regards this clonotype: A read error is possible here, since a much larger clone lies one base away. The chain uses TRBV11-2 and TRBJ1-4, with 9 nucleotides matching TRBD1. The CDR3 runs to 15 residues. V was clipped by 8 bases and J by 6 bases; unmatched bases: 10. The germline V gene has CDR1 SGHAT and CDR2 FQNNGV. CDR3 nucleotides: TGTGCCAGCGGCCTATTGACAGGGGGGGATGAAAAACTGTTTTTT. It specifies CASGLLTGGDEKLFF.

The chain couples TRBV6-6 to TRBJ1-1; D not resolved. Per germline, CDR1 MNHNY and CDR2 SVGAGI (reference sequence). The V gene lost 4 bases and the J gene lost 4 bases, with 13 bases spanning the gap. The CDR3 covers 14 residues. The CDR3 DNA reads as TGTGCCAGCAGTTCCGGGCCGATAGCCACTGAAGCTTTCTTT. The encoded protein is CASSSGPIATEAFF.

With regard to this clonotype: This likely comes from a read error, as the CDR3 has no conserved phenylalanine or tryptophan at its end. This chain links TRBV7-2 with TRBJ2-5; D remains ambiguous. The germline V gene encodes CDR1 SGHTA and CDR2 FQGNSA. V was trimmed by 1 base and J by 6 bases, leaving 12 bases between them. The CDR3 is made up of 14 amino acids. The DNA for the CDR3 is TGTGCCAGCAGCTTAGGGGTCAGCCTAAAGACCCAGTACTCC. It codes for CASSLGVSLKTQYS.

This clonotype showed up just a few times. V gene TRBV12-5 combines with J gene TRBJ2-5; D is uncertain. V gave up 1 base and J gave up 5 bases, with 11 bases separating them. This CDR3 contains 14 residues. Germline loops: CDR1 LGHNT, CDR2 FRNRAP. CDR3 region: CASGLGLESETQYF. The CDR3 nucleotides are TGTGCTAGTGGTTTGGGTCTGGAGTCGGAGACCCAGTACTTC.

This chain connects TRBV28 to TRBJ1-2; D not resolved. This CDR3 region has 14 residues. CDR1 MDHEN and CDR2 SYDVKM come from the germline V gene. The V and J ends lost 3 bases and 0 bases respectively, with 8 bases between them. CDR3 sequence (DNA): TGTGCCAGCAGTTTCGCAGGACCTAACTATGGCTACACCTTC. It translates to CASSFAGPNYGYTF.

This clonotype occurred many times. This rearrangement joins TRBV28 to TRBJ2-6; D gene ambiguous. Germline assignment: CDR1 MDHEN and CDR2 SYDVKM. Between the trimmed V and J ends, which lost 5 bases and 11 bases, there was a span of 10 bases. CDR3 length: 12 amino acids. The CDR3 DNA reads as TGTGCCAGCAGTCCCCTGATCCACGTCCTGACTTTC. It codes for CASSPLIHVLTF. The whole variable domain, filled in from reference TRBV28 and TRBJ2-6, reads DVKVTQSSRYLVKRTGEKVFLECVQDMDHENMFWYRQDPGLGLRLIYFSYDVKMKEKGDIPEGYSVSREKKERFSLILESASTNQTSMYLCASSPLIHVLTFGAGSRLTVL.

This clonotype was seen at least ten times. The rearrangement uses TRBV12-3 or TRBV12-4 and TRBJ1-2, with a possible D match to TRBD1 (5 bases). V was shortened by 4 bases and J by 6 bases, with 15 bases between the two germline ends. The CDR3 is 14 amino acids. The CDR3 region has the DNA TGTGCCAGCAGTTCTGGGGGACCCCCCGATGGCTACACCTTC. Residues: CASSSGGPPDGYTF.

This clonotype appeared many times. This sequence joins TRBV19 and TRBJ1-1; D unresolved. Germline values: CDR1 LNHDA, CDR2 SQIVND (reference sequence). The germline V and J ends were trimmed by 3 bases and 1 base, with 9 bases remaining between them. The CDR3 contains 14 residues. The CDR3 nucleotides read TGTGCCAGTAGTATCCAGGCCAGGAACACTGAAGCTTTCTTT. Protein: CASSIQARNTEAFF.

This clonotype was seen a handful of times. The CDR3: CASSTGGHEAFF. The CDR3 DNA is TGTGCCAGCAGCACCGGTGGGCATGAAGCTTTCTTT. V usage is TRBV6-1 and J usage is TRBJ1-1, with D unclear. The CDR3 is made up of 12 amino acids. The V and J ends lost 6 bases and 7 bases respectively, with 12 bases between them. Germline V gene lookup returns CDR1 MNHNS and CDR2 SASEGT.

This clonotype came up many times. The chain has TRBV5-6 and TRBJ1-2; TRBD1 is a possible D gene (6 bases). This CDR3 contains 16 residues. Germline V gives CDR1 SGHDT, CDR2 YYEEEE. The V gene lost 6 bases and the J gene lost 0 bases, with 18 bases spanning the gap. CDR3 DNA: TGTGCCAGCACCTGGACAGAAGCATCAGCTAACTATGGCTACACCTTC. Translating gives CASTWTEASANYGYTF.

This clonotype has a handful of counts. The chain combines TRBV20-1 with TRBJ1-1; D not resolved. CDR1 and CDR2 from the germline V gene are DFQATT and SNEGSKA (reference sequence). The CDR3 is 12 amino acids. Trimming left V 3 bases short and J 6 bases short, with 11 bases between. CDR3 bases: TGCAGTGCTAGGCTCCTAACGGCTGAAGCTTTCTTT. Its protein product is CSARLLTAEAFF.

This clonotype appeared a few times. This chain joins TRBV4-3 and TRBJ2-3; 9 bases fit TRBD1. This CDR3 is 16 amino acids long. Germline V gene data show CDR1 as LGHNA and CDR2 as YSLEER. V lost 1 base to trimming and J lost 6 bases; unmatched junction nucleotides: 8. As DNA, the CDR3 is TGCGCCAGCAGCCAAGTCGGGACAGGGAGACTGGATACGCAGTATTTT. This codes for CASSQVGTGRLDTQYF.

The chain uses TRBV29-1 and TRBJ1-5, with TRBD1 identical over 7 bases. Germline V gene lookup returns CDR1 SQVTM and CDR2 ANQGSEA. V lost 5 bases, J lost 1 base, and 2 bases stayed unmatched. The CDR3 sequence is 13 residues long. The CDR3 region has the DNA TGCAGCGTTCAGGGACAGAGCAATCAGCCCCAGCATTTT. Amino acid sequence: CSVQGQSNQPQHF.

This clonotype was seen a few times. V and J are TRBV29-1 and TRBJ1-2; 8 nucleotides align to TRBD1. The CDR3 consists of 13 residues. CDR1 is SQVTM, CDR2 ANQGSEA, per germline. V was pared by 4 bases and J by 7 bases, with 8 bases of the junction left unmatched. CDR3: CSVASDRASGYTF. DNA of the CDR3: TGCAGCGTTGCCTCGGACAGGGCGTCTGGCTACACCTTC.

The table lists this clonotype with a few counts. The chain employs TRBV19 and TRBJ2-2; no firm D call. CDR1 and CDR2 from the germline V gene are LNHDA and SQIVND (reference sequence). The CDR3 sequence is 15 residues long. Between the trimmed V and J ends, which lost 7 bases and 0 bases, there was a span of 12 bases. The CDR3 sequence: CASTRSYANTGELFF. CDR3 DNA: TGTGCCAGTACTAGGTCGTATGCGAACACCGGGGAGCTGTTTTTT.

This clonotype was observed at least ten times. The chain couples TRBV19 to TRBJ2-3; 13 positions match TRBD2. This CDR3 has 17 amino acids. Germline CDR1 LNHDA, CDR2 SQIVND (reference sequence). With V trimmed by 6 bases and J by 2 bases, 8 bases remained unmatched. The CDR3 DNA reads TGTGCCAGTAGCCTCAGGACTAGCGGGAGACACACAGATACGCAGTATTTT. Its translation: CASSLRTSGRHTDTQYF.

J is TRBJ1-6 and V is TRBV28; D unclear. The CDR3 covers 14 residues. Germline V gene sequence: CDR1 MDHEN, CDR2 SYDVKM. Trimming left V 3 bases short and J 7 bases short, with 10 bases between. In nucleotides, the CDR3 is TGTGCCAGCAGTTTTCGGACTGAGAATTCACCCCTCCACTTT. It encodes CASSFRTENSPLHF.

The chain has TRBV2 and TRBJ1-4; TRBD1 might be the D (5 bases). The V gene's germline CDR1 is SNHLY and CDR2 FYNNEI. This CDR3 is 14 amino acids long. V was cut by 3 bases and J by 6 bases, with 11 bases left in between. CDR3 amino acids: CASSDAQGHEKLFF. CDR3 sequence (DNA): TGTGCCAGCAGTGACGCCCAGGGTCATGAAAAACTGTTTTTT.

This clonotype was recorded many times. Here the CDR3 reads CASSWTDQNTEAFF. CDR3 sequence (DNA): TGTGCCAGCAGCTGGACGGACCAGAACACTGAAGCTTTCTTT. The V call is TRBV11-2, the J call TRBJ1-1; D unresolved. Germline CDR1 reads SGHAT; CDR2 reads FQNNGV. This CDR3 spans 14 amino acids. The V end was cut by 4 bases, the J end by 1 base, with 10 bases between.

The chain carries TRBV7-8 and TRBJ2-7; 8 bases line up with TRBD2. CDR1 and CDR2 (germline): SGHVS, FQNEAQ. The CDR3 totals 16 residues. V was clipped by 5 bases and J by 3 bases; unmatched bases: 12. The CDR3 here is CASSHTLTSVVYEQYF. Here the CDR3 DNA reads TGTGCCAGCAGCCATACCCTGACTAGCGTAGTCTACGAGCAGTACTTC.